This TCR beta chain originates from a study of blood T cell repertoires in COVID-19. The wider study: The United States, Italy and Spain supplied acute and convalescent COVID-19 samples.

Participants were aged roughly 18 to 90 years, lived in roughly 23 US areas, and enrolled virtually. The V and J ends lost 4 bases and 0 bases, in that order; junction bases with no gene match: 5. The CDR3 extends over 16 amino acids. Germline loops: CDR1 SGHRS, CDR2 YFSETQ. Produced via immunoSEQ multiplex PCR; TCRdb's table is partial and in-frame only. This sample yields approximately 190,000 clones, of which 84% are seen a single time; around 3.1% belongs to the top ten. The sequence was obtained from a woman aged 30 to 39 who had been exposed to COVID-19. The sample was PBMCs or T cells enriched from blood (not recorded which). The chain employs TRBV5-1 and TRBJ2-3; 10 nucleotides line up with TRBD1. CDR3 sequence reads: CASSPRQGASTDTQYF. CDR3 in DNA: TGCGCCAGCAGCCCGCGACAGGGGGCTAGCACAGATACGCAGTATTTT.